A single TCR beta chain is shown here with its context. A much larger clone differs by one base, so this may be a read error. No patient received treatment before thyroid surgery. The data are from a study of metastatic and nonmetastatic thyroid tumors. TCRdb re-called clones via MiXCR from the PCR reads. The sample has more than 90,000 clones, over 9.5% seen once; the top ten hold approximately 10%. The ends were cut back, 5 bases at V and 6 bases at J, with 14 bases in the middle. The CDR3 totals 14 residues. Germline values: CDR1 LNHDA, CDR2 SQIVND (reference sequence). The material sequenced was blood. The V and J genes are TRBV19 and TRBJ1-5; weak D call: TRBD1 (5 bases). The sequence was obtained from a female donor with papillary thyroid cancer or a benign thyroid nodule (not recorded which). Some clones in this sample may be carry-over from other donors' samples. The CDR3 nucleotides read TGTGCCAGTAGTTTAGTAAGGGGTGCTCAGCCCCAGCATTTT. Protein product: CASSLVRGAQPQHF.